This T cell receptor (beta chain) is drawn from a study of blood T cell repertoires in COVID-19. As for the study in general: Sources were T cells, B-cell-depleted T cells, or PBMCs; the material itself was cDNA or gDNA.

Sequenced by immunoSEQ multiplex PCR; TCRdb stores in-frame clones only, minus some. The profile shows 200,000 or so clones, 70% to 90% of them singletons. The V end was cut by 1 base, the J end by 4 bases, with 12 bases between. The germline V gene encodes CDR1 SGHDT and CDR2 YYEEEE. The CDR3 contains 16 residues. The rearrangement uses TRBV5-6 and TRBJ2-6, with D perhaps TRBD1 (6 bases). The sequence derives from a woman aged 40 to 50 who had recovered from COVID-19. Sequencing used peripheral blood. The CDR3 nucleotides are TGTGCCAGCAGCTTGTATGGGGGCGCCGGGGCCAACGTCCTGACTTTC. This encodes CASSLYGGAGANVLTF.